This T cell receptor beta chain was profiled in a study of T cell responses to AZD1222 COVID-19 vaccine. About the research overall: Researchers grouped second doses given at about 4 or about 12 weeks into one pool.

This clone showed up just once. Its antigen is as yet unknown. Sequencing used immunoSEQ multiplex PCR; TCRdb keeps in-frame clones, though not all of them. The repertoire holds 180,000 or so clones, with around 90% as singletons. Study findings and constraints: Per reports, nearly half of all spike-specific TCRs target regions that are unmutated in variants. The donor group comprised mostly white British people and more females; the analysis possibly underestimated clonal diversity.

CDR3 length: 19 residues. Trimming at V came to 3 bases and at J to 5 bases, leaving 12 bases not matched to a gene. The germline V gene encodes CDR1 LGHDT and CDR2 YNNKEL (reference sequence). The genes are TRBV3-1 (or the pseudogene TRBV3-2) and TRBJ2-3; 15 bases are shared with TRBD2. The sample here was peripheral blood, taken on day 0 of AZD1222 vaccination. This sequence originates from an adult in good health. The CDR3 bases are TGTGCCAGCAGCCACGCTACCGGACTAGCGGGAGGGGAGGTAGATACGCAGTATTTT. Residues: CASSHATGLAGGEVDTQYF.